These 29 T cell receptor beta chains originate from one sample sequenced in a study of blood T cell repertoires in COVID-19. Assay used: immunoSEQ multiplex PCR; TCRdb lists only in-frame clones, some missing. The sample consists of 200,000 to 300,000 clones, roughly 83% of them appearing once. Source material: peripheral blood. The receptors come from a woman older than 75 with acute or convalescent COVID-19.

The table lists this clone with a count of one. The chain links TRBV2 to TRBJ1-2, with TRBD1 matching over 9 bases. CDR3 length: 13 amino acids. Germline trimming cut 9 bases from V and 3 bases from J; bases unmatched to any gene: 5. CDR1 and CDR2 (germline): SNHLY, FYNNEI. The CDR3 is CASQGQGDYGYTF. As DNA, the CDR3 is TGTGCCAGTCAGGGACAGGGTGACTATGGCTACACCTTC.

V gene TRBV15 combines with J gene TRBJ1-3, with unresolved D. V lost 1 base to trimming and J lost 2 bases, with 6 bases between them. There are 14 residues in the CDR3. Germline CDR1 reads LNHNV; CDR2 reads YYDKDF (reference sequence). The CDR3 reads CATSRGSAGNTIYF. CDR3 nucleotides: TGTGCCACCAGCAGAGGGTCAGCTGGAAACACCATATATTTT.

The chain has TRBV2 and TRBJ1-6; 9 nucleotides agree with TRBD1. Unmatched junction bases numbered 6, after V lost 6 bases and J lost 9 bases. CDR1 and CDR2 (germline): SNHLY, FYNNEI. The CDR3 spans 14 residues. Here the CDR3 DNA reads TGTGCCAGCAGCAGGGACAGGGTCGGTTCACCCCTCCACTTT. It yields the protein CASSRDRVGSPLHF.

The rearrangement links TRBV18 to TRBJ2-7; 7 nucleotides agree with TRBD2. Germline values: CDR1 KGHSH, CDR2 LQKENI. Unmatched junction bases numbered 10, after V lost 5 bases and J lost 0 bases. This CDR3 spans 16 amino acids. This CDR3 reads CASSSLAGDLSYEQYF. The CDR3 DNA sequence: TGTGCCAGCTCAAGTCTTGCGGGGGACCTCTCCTACGAGCAGTACTTC.

The CDR3 region has the DNA TGTGCCAGCAGGCAAGGAGCTTCTAATGAAAAACTGTTTTTT. This encodes CASRQGASNEKLFF. The gene calls are TRBV2 and TRBJ1-4, with unresolved D. V lost 6 bases, J lost 3 bases, and 11 bases lay in between. The germline V gene encodes CDR1 SNHLY and CDR2 FYNNEI. The CDR3 has 14 residues.

This clone has more than one count but fewer than ten. The chain carries TRBV11-1 and TRBJ1-6, with 7 bases lining up with TRBD1. Germline V lookup: CDR1 SGHAT, CDR2 FQDESV (reference sequence). The CDR3 consists of 15 residues. Trimming cost V 0 bases and J 5 bases; bases outside gene matches: 1. CDR3 nucleotides: TGTGCCAGCAGCTTAGCCGGGACAGATAATTCACCCCTCCACTTT. Its protein is CASSLAGTDNSPLHF. The full variable domain, rest sourced from reference TRBV11-1 and TRBJ1-6, is EAEVAQSPRYKITEKSQAVAFWCDPISGHATLYWYRQILGQGPELLVQFQDESVVDDSQLPKDRFSAERLKGVDSTLKIQPAELGDSAMYLCASSLAGTDNSPLHFGNGTRLTVT.

This rearrangement joins TRBV5-8 to TRBJ1-3; the D is unclear. Germline V gene data show CDR1 as SGHTS and CDR2 as YDEGEE. V shed 2 bases and J shed 0 bases, with 3 bases lying between them. The CDR3 length is 13 residues. CDR3 amino acids: CASSFRSGNTIYF. CDR3 DNA: TGTGCCAGCAGCTTCCGCTCTGGAAACACCATATATTTT.

This rearrangement joins TRBV28 to TRBJ2-3; D is undetermined. V lost 8 bases, J lost 4 bases, and 19 bases lay in between. This CDR3 is built from 15 residues. Germline V lookup: CDR1 MDHEN, CDR2 SYDVKM. The CDR3 here is CASARPIQASDTQYF. CDR3 coding DNA: TGTGCCAGCGCCCGCCCAATCCAGGCATCAGATACGCAGTATTTT. Together with reference TRBV28 and TRBJ2-3, the CDR3 gives the full variable domain: DVKVTQSSRYLVKRTGEKVFLECVQDMDHENMFWYRQDPGLGLRLIYFSYDVKMKEKGDIPEGYSVSREKKERFSLILESASTNQTSMYLCASARPIQASDTQYFGPGTRLTVL.

This rearrangement joins TRBV5-4 to TRBJ1-4; 7 bases fit TRBD1. The CDR3 has 14 residues. Germline-derived CDR1 and CDR2 are SGHNT and YYREEE (reference sequence). Trimming removed 4 bases from V and 3 bases from J; junction bases left unmatched: 3. Written as DNA, the CDR3 is TGTGCCAGCAGCGTGGGACAGTCTAATGAAAAACTGTTTTTT. Translation gives CASSVGQSNEKLFF.

CDR3 bases: TGTGCCAGCAGAACAGGGGCCAAAAACATTCAGTACTTC. This codes for CASRTGAKNIQYF. This rearrangement joins TRBV28 to TRBJ2-4, with D perhaps TRBD1 (6 bases). The CDR3 totals 13 residues. V was trimmed by 6 bases and J by 1 base, leaving 7 bases between them. Germline V gives CDR1 MDHEN, CDR2 SYDVKM.

The chain uses TRBV4-1 and TRBJ2-1; 7 nucleotides agree with TRBD2. The CDR3 spans 16 residues. Germline V gene sequence: CDR1 MGHRA, CDR2 YSYEKL. Trimming took 0 bases from V and 10 from J; bases not matched to a gene: 12. The CDR3 DNA follows: TGCGCCAGCAGCCAAGATCGGGCAGCGATCGGGGGGGAGCAGTTCTTC. Encoded protein: CASSQDRAAIGGEQFF.

As DNA, the CDR3 is TGTGCCACCTCGCCGCCGGGACAACCGGCCGAGCAGTACTTC. Its protein product is CATSPPGQPAEQYF. The chain combines TRBV6-5 with TRBJ2-7; D may be TRBD1 (6 bases). Germline V gene sequence: CDR1 MNHEY, CDR2 SVGAGI. The V and J ends lost 10 bases and 6 bases respectively, with 22 bases between them. The CDR3 consists of 14 residues.

The chain has TRBV10-3 and TRBJ1-3, with D unclear. Trimming cost V 0 bases and J 0 bases, with 6 bases left between them. The CDR3 is made up of 15 amino acids. Germline V CDR1 and CDR2: ENHRY, SYGVKD. The CDR3 nucleotides read TGTGCCATCAGTGAGTCTGGCAGCTCTGGAAACACCATATATTTT. This codes for CAISESGSSGNTIYF.

The chain links TRBV18 to TRBJ2-3; 14 bases match TRBD2. V was pared by 3 bases and J by 6 bases, with 5 bases of the junction left unmatched. CDR3 length: 16 amino acids. The germline V gene has CDR1 KGHSH and CDR2 LQKENI. As DNA, the CDR3 is TGTGCCAGCTCACCCCTAGGGACTAGCGGGGGTGATACGCAGTATTTT. It translates to CASSPLGTSGGDTQYF.

The chain carries TRBV6-1 and TRBJ2-4, with D maybe TRBD1 (5 bases). Germline V gene sequence: CDR1 MNHNS, CDR2 SASEGT. The CDR3 covers 17 residues. V was shortened by 3 bases and J by 1 base, with 16 bases between the two germline ends. The CDR3 sequence is CASSDSSTGYAKNIQYF. CDR3 in DNA: TGTGCCAGCAGTGATAGTAGTACAGGATACGCCAAAAACATTCAGTACTTC.

The rearrangement links TRBV5-1 to TRBJ2-2, with TRBD1 matching 7 bases. Unmatched junction bases numbered 5, after V lost 4 bases and J lost 2 bases. CDR1 and CDR2 (germline): SGHRS, YFSETQ. This CDR3 comprises 15 residues. CDR3 nucleotides: TGCGCCAGCAGCCAGTGGGACAGAAACACCGGGGAGCTGTTTTTT. This codes for CASSQWDRNTGELFF.

The V call is TRBV24-1, the J call TRBJ2-3, with TRBD1 as a possible D gene (5 bases). The V gene lost 4 bases and the J gene lost 6 bases, with 13 bases spanning the gap. The germline V gene has CDR1 KGHDR and CDR2 SFDVKD. The CDR3 contains 14 residues. Written as DNA, the CDR3 is TGTGCCACCAGTGACCCCTTGGGGCACGATACGCAGTATTTT. Amino acids: CATSDPLGHDTQYF.

This sequence joins TRBV5-1 and TRBJ1-2, with 8 positions matching TRBD1. Germline V gene data show CDR1 as SGHRS and CDR2 as YFSETQ. With V trimmed by 0 bases and J by 4 bases, 5 bases remained unmatched. The length of the CDR3 is 15 residues. As DNA, the CDR3 is TGCGCCAGCAGCTTGGCCAGTGACAGGGGCTATGGCTACACCTTC. This translates into CASSLASDRGYGYTF. The full variable domain, with the rest looked up from reference TRBV5-1 and TRBJ1-2, is KAGVTQTPRYLIKTRGQQVTLSCSPISGHRSVSWYQQTPGQGLQFLFEYFSETQRNKGNFPGRFSGRQFSNSRSEMNVSTLELGDSALYLCASSLASDRGYGYTFGSGTRLTVV.

In DNA, the CDR3 is TGTGCCAGCAGCGGTCGACAGAGGAACACTGAAGCTTTCTTT. It specifies CASSGRQRNTEAFF. J is TRBJ1-1 and V is TRBV7-9; TRBD1 is a possible D gene (5 bases). The CDR3 has 14 residues. Germline-derived CDR1 and CDR2 are SEHNR and FQNEAQ (reference sequence). The V gene lost 5 bases and the J gene lost 1 base, with 11 bases spanning the gap. The full variable domain, rest sourced from reference TRBV7-9 and TRBJ1-1, is DTGVSQNPRHKITKRGQNVTFRCDPISEHNRLYWYRQTLGQGPEFLTYFQNEAQLEKSRLLSDRFSAERPKGSFSTLEIQRTEQGDSAMYLCASSGRQRNTEAFFGQGTRLTVV.

This chain connects TRBV29-1 to TRBJ2-7; D ambiguous. V lost 1 base and J 0 bases, leaving 7 bases between the germline ends. This CDR3 has 13 amino acids. Per the germline V gene, CDR1 is SQVTM and CDR2 is ANQGSEA. CDR3 sequence: CSVEVSSSYEQYF. The CDR3, as DNA: TGCAGCGTTGAAGTGTCGAGCTCCTACGAGCAGTACTTC.

V gene TRBV12-3 or TRBV12-4 combines with J gene TRBJ1-2, with no clear D. V was cut by 4 bases and J by 2 bases, with 2 bases left in between. The CDR3 extends over 11 amino acids. The CDR3 nucleotides are TGTGCCAGCAGTTCGAACTATGGCTACACCTTC. Amino acids: CASSSNYGYTF.

The chain couples TRBV5-1 to TRBJ1-1; D might be TRBD1 (6 bases). Looked up from germline, CDR1 is SGHRS and CDR2 is YFSETQ. CDR3 length equals 18 residues. V was pared by 0 bases and J by 1 base, with 19 bases between. The CDR3 region is CASSLGDTGPLANTEAFF. DNA for the CDR3: TGCGCCAGCAGCTTGGGAGATACAGGGCCCTTGGCGAACACTGAAGCTTTCTTT.

V usage is TRBV2 and J usage is TRBJ1-6; D ambiguous. There are 14 residues in the CDR3. Germline V gene lookup returns CDR1 SNHLY and CDR2 FYNNEI. V dropped 2 bases and J dropped 12 bases, with 14 bases sitting between them. CDR3 amino acids: CASSEIIGPGPLHF. The CDR3 nucleotides are TGTGCCAGCAGTGAAATTATTGGTCCGGGACCCCTCCACTTT.

This rearrangement joins TRBV15 to TRBJ2-7; the D gene is possibly TRBD1 (6 bases). CDR1 and CDR2 from the germline V gene are LNHNV and YYDKDF (reference sequence). Trimming took off 3 bases at V and 1 base at J, with 7 bases between the two ends. The CDR3 runs to 13 residues. The CDR3 spells CATSRDSSYEQYF. CDR3 DNA: TGTGCCACCAGCAGGGACAGTTCCTACGAGCAGTACTTC.

The chain is built from TRBV21-1 and TRBJ2-2; the table calls TRBD2, which could not be checked here. TRBV21-1 is an annotated pseudogene. The CDR3 has 17 residues. The CDR3 loop reads CASSKDGSSPNTGELFF. For the CDR3, the DNA is TGTGCCAGCAGCAAAGATGGGTCTAGCCCGAACACCGGGGAGCTGTTTTTT.

The chain combines TRBV28 with TRBJ1-3; D is uncertain. CDR3 length equals 16 residues. Germline CDR1 MDHEN, CDR2 SYDVKM. Trimming took 6 bases from V and 4 from J, leaving 19 bases between them. CDR3 DNA sequence: TGTGCCAGCAGGCCCCCCTCGATGGGCGGGGGAAACACCATATATTTT. It is translated as CASRPPSMGGGNTIYF.

The V gene is TRBV18, the J gene TRBJ1-6; 8 bases align to TRBD1. J gave up 10 bases and V 3 bases, and 5 bases lay outside the gene matches. CDR3 size: 14 residues. Germline V gene sequence: CDR1 KGHSH, CDR2 LQKENI. CDR3 protein: CASSPQGANSPLHF. DNA for the CDR3: TGTGCCAGCTCACCGCAGGGGGCTAACTCACCCCTCCACTTT.

V usage is TRBV4-1 and J usage is TRBJ2-7; TRBD1 matches at 9 bases. Germline values: CDR1 MGHRA, CDR2 YSYEKL. The CDR3 consists of 16 residues. Trimming removed 3 bases from V and 2 bases from J; junction bases left unmatched: 8. In DNA form, the CDR3 reads TGCGCCAGCAGCCAGACCCAAACAGGGGGCCCCTACGAGCAGTACTTC. Translating gives CASSQTQTGGPYEQYF.

The gene calls are TRBV5-1 and TRBJ2-2; D is perhaps TRBD2 (7 bases). Germline CDR1 is SGHRS and CDR2 is YFSETQ. This CDR3 region has 15 residues. Between the trimmed V and J ends, which lost 0 bases and 5 bases, there was a span of 11 bases. CDR3 loop: CASSLAGGRTGELFF. In DNA, the CDR3 is TGCGCCAGCAGCTTGGCGGGGGGCCGGACCGGGGAGCTGTTTTTT. Based on the CDR3 plus reference TRBV5-1 and TRBJ2-2, the full variable domain is KAGVTQTPRYLIKTRGQQVTLSCSPISGHRSVSWYQQTPGQGLQFLFEYFSETQRNKGNFPGRFSGRQFSNSRSEMNVSTLELGDSALYLCASSLAGGRTGELFFGEGSRLTVL.